The rows below give T cell receptor beta chains drawn from one sample of a study of shared clonotypes between healthy human individuals. Clones were sequenced by immunoSEQ multiplex PCR, and TCRdb holds only the in-frame ones, with some missing. The sample has 2 million to 2.5 million clones, less than 95% seen once; the top ten hold about 0.41%. The source material was naive CD4+ T cells from PBMCs. The source is a man aged 18 to 30 in good health. Some clones in this sample may be carry-over from other donors' samples. Each CDR3 is given with its conserved first and last residue. The D gene is left open where the match is weak. Clone size is stated in some rows and not others, as once, few, many or a class when expanded.

V gene	clone size	D gene	J gene	CDR3 DNA	CDR3 protein
TRBV5-4	-	-	TRBJ2-6	TGTGCCAGCAGCGCGAAGTTGGACTGGGCCAACGTCCTGACTTTC	CASSAKLDWANVLTF
TRBV27	-	TRBD1	TRBJ2-1	TGTGCCAGCGGGGGATGGGACAGCACCTATAATGAGCAGTTCTTC	CASGGWDSTYNEQFF
TRBV5-1	-	TRBD2	TRBJ2-3	TGCGCCAGCAGCTTGGCCAGGAGGGAGGGGAGAGATACGCAGTATTTT	CASSLARREGRDTQYF
TRBV25-1	-	-	TRBJ1-1	TGTGCCAGCAGTGAATTGGGTCGGCTTGTCACTGAAGCTTTCTTT	CASSELGRLVTEAFF
TRBV6-6	-	TRBD2	TRBJ2-1	TGTGCCAGCAGTACCAAGGCGGGAGCTGAGAGAAATGAGCAGTTCTTC	CASSTKAGAERNEQFF
TRBV29-1	-	-	TRBJ2-1	TGCAGTACTGGGGGTGGGGATGAGCAGTTCTTC	CSTGGGDEQFF
TRBV11-2	-	-	TRBJ1-2	TGTGCCAGCAGCTTAGTCAGGGCCGGCTACACCTTC	CASSLVRAGYTF
TRBV6-1	-	-	TRBJ1-1	TGTGCCACCCGGCGGCCGAACACTGAAGCTTTCTTT	CATRRPNTEAFF
TRBV10-3	-	TRBD1	TRBJ2-3	TGTGCCACCCGGACAGGGAGCACAGATACGCAGTATTTT	CATRTGSTDTQYF
TRBV18	-	TRBD1	TRBJ1-5	TGTGCCAGCTCACGGGACAGCATGGGCAATCAGCCCCAGCATTTT	CASSRDSMGNQPQHF
TRBV14	-	-	TRBJ2-5	TGTGCCAGCAGCCACGGGACGCTCGCCCAGTACTTC	CASSHGTLAQYF
TRBV5-1	-	TRBD1	TRBJ2-1	TGCGCCAGCAGCTACGGGACAGGGCTCTACAATGAGCAGTTCTTC	CASSYGTGLYNEQFF
TRBV2	-	-	TRBJ2-3	TGTGCCAGCAGTCGAGGGGGGATAGATACGCAGTATTTT	CASSRGGIDTQYF
TRBV28	few	-	TRBJ1-2	TGTGCCTCTAGGGCAGTCTATGGCTACACCTTC	CASRAVYGYTF
TRBV6-1	-	-	TRBJ2-1	TGTGCCAGCAGTGGGACAGCCAACAATGAGCAGTTCTTC	CASSGTANNEQFF
TRBV28	-	TRBD1	TRBJ2-6	TGTGCCAGCAGTACGGGGACAGGGTACTCTGGGGCCAACGTCCTGACTTTC	CASSTGTGYSGANVLTF
TRBV6-1	-	TRBD1	TRBJ1-1	TGTGCCAGCAGCGAATCGACGACAGGGGACACTGAAGCTTTCTTT	CASSESTTGDTEAFF
TRBV11-2	-	-	TRBJ1-4	TGTGCCAGCAGCCCAAGCCCTGCCGAGTTTGCTGAAAAACTGTTTTTT	CASSPSPAEFAEKLFF
TRBV4-2	-	TRBD2	TRBJ2-7	TGTGCCAGCAGCCAAGAACTAGCGGGAGCTCCCTACGAGCAGTACTTC	CASSQELAGAPYEQYF
TRBV5-1	-	-	TRBJ1-3	TGCGCCAGCAGCCCAAGTCACCTCTCCGCCTCTGGAAACACCATATATTTT	CASSPSHLSASGNTIYF
TRBV6-5	-	TRBD1	TRBJ1-2	TGTGCCAGCAACCCGACAGGGGGTGGCGGCTACACCTTC	CASNPTGGGGYTF
TRBV7-2	-	-	TRBJ2-1	TGTGCCAGCAGCGCCCAACTAGCAGATGAGCAGTTCTTC	CASSAQLADEQFF
TRBV1	-	-	TRBJ1-3	TGCACCAGCAGCTCCCACTACAGGTCCGACTCTGGAAACACCATATATTTT	CTSSSHYRSDSGNTIYF
TRBV7-8	-	-	TRBJ2-1	TGTGCCAGCAGCTTATATCCCCGGCTAGCTTCGGTTAATGAGCAGTTCTTC	CASSLYPRLASVNEQFF
TRBV28	-	-	TRBJ2-4	TGTGCCAGCAGCCTACAGGGAACCAAAAACATTCAGTACTTC	CASSLQGTKNIQYF
TRBV18	-	-	TRBJ2-7	TGTGCCAGCTCACCAGGACAGTCCTACGAGCAGTACTTC	CASSPGQSYEQYF
TRBV5-6	once	-	TRBJ2-5	TGTGCCAGCAGCGCAGGGGTTAGGGAGACCCAGTACTTC	CASSAGVRETQYF
TRBV28	-	-	TRBJ1-2	TGTGCCAGCGCCCTAGCGTCGGGGGCAGGTGGCTACACCTTC	CASALASGAGGYTF
TRBV5-1	-	TRBD2	TRBJ2-3	TGCGCCAGCAGCTTGGGACTAGCGGGAGGTACTACAGATACGCAGTATTTT	CASSLGLAGGTTDTQYF
TRBV6-5	-	TRBD1	TRBJ2-3	TGTGCCAGCAGTTACGCGGGACAGGGGGGATCAAATACGCAGTATTTT	CASSYAGQGGSNTQYF
TRBV5-1	-	-	TRBJ2-2	TGCGCCAGCAGCCCCCTCACAGGGACTTACACCGGGGAGCTGTTTTTT	CASSPLTGTYTGELFF
TRBV2	-	-	TRBJ2-3	TGTGCCAGCAGAAACCAGGGACTGTCCACAGATACGCAGTATTTT	CASRNQGLSTDTQYF
TRBV9	once	TRBD2	TRBJ2-1	TGTGCCAGCAGCGTAGCTACTGCCGGGACTACCGAAAGAAACTACAATGAGCAGTTCTTC	CASSVATAGTTERNYNEQFF
TRBV5-6	-	TRBD1	TRBJ2-7	TGTGCCAGCAGCTTTCTGGGGACAGGGGCCGAGCAGTACTTC	CASSFLGTGAEQYF
TRBV9	-	-	TRBJ1-1	TGTGCCAGCAGCCCAGCTGGGGGTGGGGCTGAAGCTTTCTTT	CASSPAGGGAEAFF
TRBV7-7	once	-	TRBJ2-1	TGTGCCAGCAGCTTAGCGGGTCACAATGAGCAGTTCTTC	CASSLAGHNEQFF
TRBV2	-	TRBD2	TRBJ2-5	TGTGCCAGCAGTGTAGCGGGAGCCGGAGAGACCCAGTACTTC	CASSVAGAGETQYF
TRBV6-5	once	-	TRBJ1-2	TGTGCCAGCAGTTACTCGAGGGCTCGGCTAGGGTTTGGCTACACCTTC	CASSYSRARLGFGYTF
TRBV9	-	-	TRBJ1-3	TGTGCCAGCAGCGTAGCAGGGATCTCTGGAAACACCATATATTTT	CASSVAGISGNTIYF
TRBV27	-	-	TRBJ2-7	TGTGCCAGCAGTCAGGCCGGGGCCCTCTACGAGCAGTACTTC	CASSQAGALYEQYF
TRBV11-2	-	-	TRBJ2-3	TGTGCCAGCAGCTTAACCCGGACAACACGAGGAGATACGCAGTATTTT	CASSLTRTTRGDTQYF
TRBV5-4	-	-	TRBJ1-1	TGTGCCAGCAGCGGGGGGGGCACTGAAGCTTTCTTT	CASSGGGTEAFF
TRBV28	-	TRBD1	TRBJ2-7	TGTGCCAGCAGTTCAGACAGGGGCTACGAGCAGTACTTC	CASSSDRGYEQYF
TRBV28	few	-	TRBJ2-4	TGTGCCAGCAGTAAGCCAGGTTCGGGCAAAAACATTCAGTACTTC	CASSKPGSGKNIQYF
TRBV7-8	-	TRBD1	TRBJ2-7	TGTGCCAGCAGGCAGAGACAGGGGGCATACGAGCAGTACTTC	CASRQRQGAYEQYF
TRBV7-9	-	-	TRBJ2-5	TGTGCCAGCAGCTTAAGGCAGCCCCAAGAGACCCAGTACTTC	CASSLRQPQETQYF
TRBV2	-	-	TRBJ1-1	TGTGCCAGCAGTGAAGTGGCACAGAACACTGAAGCTTTCTTT	CASSEVAQNTEAFF
TRBV5-6	-	-	TRBJ2-7	TGTGCCAGCAGCTTGGCAGGGGTTACCTACGAGCAGTACTTC	CASSLAGVTYEQYF
TRBV28	-	TRBD1	TRBJ1-2	TGTGCCAGCAGAACCGACAGGGCAGGCGGCTACACCTTC	CASRTDRAGGYTF
TRBV7-9	-	TRBD2	TRBJ2-1	TGTGCCAGCAGCTTAACGGGAGGGCCGGGGAATGAGCAGTTCTTC	CASSLTGGPGNEQFF
TRBV27	once	TRBD1	TRBJ1-2	TGTGCCAGCAGCCTTACAGGGGGTGGCTACACCTTC	CASSLTGGGYTF
TRBV6-6	once	-	TRBJ1-5	TGTGCCAGCAGTTACAGGGGGAGATATAGCAATCAGCCCCAGCATTTT	CASSYRGRYSNQPQHF
TRBV28	-	-	TRBJ2-7	TGTGCCAGCAGTTTGGCGCCCCTCGAGCAGTACTTC	CASSLAPLEQYF
TRBV19	-	TRBD2	TRBJ2-7	TGTGCCAGTAGTATCGGCGAGGGCTCTAGCGGGAGGAGCAAGCAGTACTTC	CASSIGEGSSGRSKQYF
TRBV7-8	-	-	TRBJ2-3	TGTGCCAGCAGCTCTCGCACAGATACGCAGTATTTT	CASSSRTDTQYF
TRBV5-1	once	-	TRBJ2-1	TGCGCCAGCAGCTTGGAGGTTCCCATGGGGGATGAGCAGTTCTTC	CASSLEVPMGDEQFF
TRBV12-5	once	-	TRBJ2-5	TGTGCTAGTGGTCTGGTAGGTTCAGAGACCCAGTACTTC	CASGLVGSETQYF
TRBV6-5	-	-	TRBJ1-4	TGTGCCAGCAGTGGGGACATAAATGAAAAACTGTTTTTT	CASSGDINEKLFF
TRBV6-1	-	-	TRBJ2-7	TGTGCCAGCGCCGGAGTAGTAACCTACGAGCAGTACTTC	CASAGVVTYEQYF
TRBV5-4	-	TRBD2	TRBJ2-1	TGTGCCAGCAGCTTAGCGGGAGGGCCGAGGGGGCAGTTCTTC	CASSLAGGPRGQFF